The next 14 T cell receptor beta chains were all read from a single sample in a study of CXCR3-negative and CXCR3-positive naive CD8 T cells. These receptors are not linked to any known antigen. Through 5' RACE with UMI labels, the TRB cDNA libraries were prepared. TCRdb reprocessed the 5' RACE reads; each CDR3 protein has one entry and no DNA is given. This repertoire comprises tens of thousands of distinct CDR3 sequences; its ten largest clones make up roughly 0.5%. Study-wide findings and caveats: When CXCR3-positive naive cells were set against CXCR3-negative naive cells, the former had more hydrophobic TRB CDR3s.

The sequencing input was naive CXCR3+ CD8+ T cells from blood. The subset denotes: CD45RO-CCR7+CD27+CD95- naive CD8+ T cells expressing CXCR3 (TNR3+). The receptor set was obtained from a human donor in good health. Some clones in this sample may be carry-over from other donors' samples.

CDR3: CASRPPGGRESTVFF. J is TRBJ1-4 and V is TRBV28; TCRdb's D call of TRBD1 is untestable without DNA. The CDR3 is 15 residues long. Germline V gene sequence: CDR1 MDHEN, CDR2 SYDVKM.

J is TRBJ2-1 and V is TRBV28; absent DNA, TCRdb's TRBD2 call cannot be checked. There are 14 residues in the CDR3. Germline CDR1 MDHEN, CDR2 SYDVKM. CDR3 loop: CASRPRTSWDEQFF. The variable domain in full, completed from reference TRBV28 and TRBJ2-1, reads DVKVTQSSRYLVKRTGEKVFLECVQDMDHENMFWYRQDPGLGLRLIYFSYDVKMKEKGDIPEGYSVSREKKERFSLILESASTNQTSMYLCASRPRTSWDEQFFGPGTRLTVL.

The chain carries TRBV20-1 and TRBJ2-3; no DNA is available, so the TRBD1 call from TCRdb remains unchecked. This CDR3 comprises 14 residues. Germline V gene sequence: CDR1 DFQATT, CDR2 SNEGSKA (reference sequence). CDR3 amino acids: CSATPGFRTDTQYF.

The V call is TRBV20-1, the J call TRBJ2-3; the TCRdb call, TRBD2, lacks DNA for checking. This CDR3 is built from 16 residues. Germline V gene sequence: CDR1 DFQATT, CDR2 SNEGSKA (reference sequence). The CDR3 is CSAERYLAGVTDTQYF.

The chain combines TRBV18 with TRBJ2-7; checking the TCRdb D call of TRBD1 is not possible without DNA. The CDR3 covers 14 residues. Germline V gene data show CDR1 as KGHSH and CDR2 as LQKENI. Here the CDR3 reads CASSPQGQGYEQYF.

The chain has TRBV2 and TRBJ2-1; without DNA, the TCRdb call of TRBD1 cannot be checked. The CDR3 has 13 amino acids. In germline, CDR1 is SNHLY, CDR2 FYNNEI. Here the CDR3 reads CAYGGWTRNEQFF.

The chain uses TRBV7-9 and TRBJ2-5. Germline-derived CDR1 and CDR2 are SEHNR and FQNEAQ (reference sequence). This CDR3 comprises 14 residues. CDR3 amino acids: CASSLPATEETQYF.

The V gene is TRBV29-1, the J gene TRBJ2-7. CDR3 length: 13 amino acids. Per the germline V gene, CDR1 is SQVTM and CDR2 is ANQGSEA. The CDR3 sequence is CSVEFLETYEQYF.

The V gene is TRBV7-9, the J gene TRBJ1-4; TCRdb's D gene call, TRBD1, goes unchecked for lack of DNA. This CDR3 has 16 residues. Germline CDR1 and CDR2: SEHNR and FQNEAQ (reference sequence). The CDR3 sequence: CASSLVFGGMNEKLFF.

The chain employs TRBV7-9 and TRBJ2-7; TCRdb lists TRBD1, though no DNA is available to test this call. Germline V lookup: CDR1 SEHNR, CDR2 FQNEAQ (reference sequence). The CDR3 has 15 residues. Here the CDR3 reads CASSPRDRGTYEQYF.

The V gene is TRBV7-9, the J gene TRBJ2-7. The CDR3 is made up of 13 amino acids. Germline lookup yields CDR1 SEHNR and CDR2 FQNEAQ (reference sequence). The chain's CDR3 is CASRETSSYEQYF. The full variable domain, with the rest looked up from reference TRBV7-9 and TRBJ2-7, is DTGVSQNPRHKITKRGQNVTFRCDPISEHNRLYWYRQTLGQGPEFLTYFQNEAQLEKSRLLSDRFSAERPKGSFSTLEIQRTEQGDSAMYLCASRETSSYEQYFGPGTRLTVT.

The CDR3 sequence is CASSTTRNLLRETQYF. The chain combines TRBV6-2 or TRBV6-3 with TRBJ2-5. The CDR3 extends over 16 amino acids. Germline V gene sequence: CDR1 MNHEY, CDR2 SVGEGT.

The chain recombines TRBV6-2 or TRBV6-3 with TRBJ2-1; TCRdb returns TRBD2, unconfirmable since there is no DNA. The CDR3 spans 14 residues. Germline CDR1 is MNHEY and CDR2 is SVGEGT. The CDR3 protein is CASSYGTRYNEQFF.

The chain couples TRBV7-9 to TRBJ1-1. CDR1 is SEHNR, CDR2 FQNEAQ, per germline (reference sequence). The CDR3 has 15 residues. The CDR3 spells CASSPALRTEAEAFF.